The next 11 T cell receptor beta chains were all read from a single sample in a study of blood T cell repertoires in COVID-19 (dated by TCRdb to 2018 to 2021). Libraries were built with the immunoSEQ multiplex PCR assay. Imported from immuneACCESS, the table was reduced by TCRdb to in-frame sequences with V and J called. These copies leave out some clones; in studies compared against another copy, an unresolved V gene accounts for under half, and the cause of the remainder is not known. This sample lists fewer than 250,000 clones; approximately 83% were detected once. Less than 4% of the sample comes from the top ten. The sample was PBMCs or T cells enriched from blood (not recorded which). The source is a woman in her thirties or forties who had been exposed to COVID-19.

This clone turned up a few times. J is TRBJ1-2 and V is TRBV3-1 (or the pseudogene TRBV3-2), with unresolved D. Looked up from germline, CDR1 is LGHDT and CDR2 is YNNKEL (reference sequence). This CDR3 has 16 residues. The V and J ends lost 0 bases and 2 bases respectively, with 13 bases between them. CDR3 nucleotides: TGTGCCAGCAGCCAAGATCTGGTCAGTCGCAACTATGGCTACACCTTC. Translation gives CASSQDLVSRNYGYTF.

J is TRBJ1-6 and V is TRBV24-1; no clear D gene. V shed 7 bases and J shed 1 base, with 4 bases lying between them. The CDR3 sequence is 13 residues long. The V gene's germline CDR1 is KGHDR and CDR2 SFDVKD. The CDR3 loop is CATSGSYNSPLHF. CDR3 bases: TGTGCCACCAGCGGTTCCTATAATTCACCCCTCCACTTT.

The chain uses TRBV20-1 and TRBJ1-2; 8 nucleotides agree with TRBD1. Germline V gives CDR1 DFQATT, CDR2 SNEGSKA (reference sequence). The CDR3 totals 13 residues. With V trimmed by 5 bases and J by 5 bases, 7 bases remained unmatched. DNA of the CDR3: TGCAGTGCTGGTGGACAGGGCGAATATGGCTACACCTTC. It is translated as CSAGGQGEYGYTF.

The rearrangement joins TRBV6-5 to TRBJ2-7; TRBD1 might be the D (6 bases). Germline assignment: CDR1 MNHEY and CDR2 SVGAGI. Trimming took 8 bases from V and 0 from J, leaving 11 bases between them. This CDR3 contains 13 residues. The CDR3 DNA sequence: TGTGCCAGCCGCAGGGGCCTCTCCTACGAGCAGTACTTC. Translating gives CASRRGLSYEQYF.

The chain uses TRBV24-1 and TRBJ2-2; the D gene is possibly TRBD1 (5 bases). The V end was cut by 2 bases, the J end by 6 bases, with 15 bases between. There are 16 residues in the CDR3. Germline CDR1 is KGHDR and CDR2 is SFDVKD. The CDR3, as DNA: TGTGCCACCAGTGATTACAGTCACCCCAGGGCCGGGGAGCTGTTTTTT. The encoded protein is CATSDYSHPRAGELFF.

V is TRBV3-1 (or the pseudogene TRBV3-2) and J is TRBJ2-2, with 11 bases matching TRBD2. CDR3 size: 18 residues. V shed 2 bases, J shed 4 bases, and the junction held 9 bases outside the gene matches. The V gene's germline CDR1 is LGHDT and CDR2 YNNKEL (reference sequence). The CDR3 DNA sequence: TGTGCCAGCAGCCAACTAGCGGGGGGAACTTTTTTCACCGGGGAGCTGTTTTTT. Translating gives CASSQLAGGTFFTGELFF.

The CDR3 reads CASSLEATGTGTEAFF. CDR3 in DNA: TGCGCCAGCAGCTTGGAGGCGACAGGGACGGGCACTGAAGCTTTCTTT. The chain joins TRBV5-1 to TRBJ1-1; 7 bases fit TRBD1. This CDR3 comprises 16 residues. In germline, CDR1 is SGHRS, CDR2 YFSETQ. Germline trimming cut 0 bases from V and 4 bases from J; bases unmatched to any gene: 9.

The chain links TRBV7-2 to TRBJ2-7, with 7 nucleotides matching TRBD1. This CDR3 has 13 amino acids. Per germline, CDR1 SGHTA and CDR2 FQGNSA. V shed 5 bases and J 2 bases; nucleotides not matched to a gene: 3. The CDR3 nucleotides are TGTGCCAGCAGCCAAGACAGGGCCTACGAGCAGTACTTC. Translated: CASSQDRAYEQYF.

CDR3 DNA: TGTGCCAGCTCCCAGACTCCGGGACAGGGTCTCAGGAGCTCCTACAATGAGCAGTTCTTC. Its translation is CASSQTPGQGLRSSYNEQFF. This sequence joins TRBV18 and TRBJ2-1, with 9 positions matching TRBD1. Germline lookup yields CDR1 KGHSH and CDR2 LQKENI. The CDR3 has 20 residues. With V trimmed by 6 bases and J by 0 bases, 18 bases remained unmatched. Complete variable domain (other parts from reference TRBV18 and TRBJ2-1): NAGVMQNPRHLVRRRGQEARLRCSPMKGHSHVYWYRQLPEEGLKFMVYLQKENIIDESGMPKERFSAEFPKEGPSILRIQQVVRGDSAAYFCASSQTPGQGLRSSYNEQFFGPGTRLTVL.

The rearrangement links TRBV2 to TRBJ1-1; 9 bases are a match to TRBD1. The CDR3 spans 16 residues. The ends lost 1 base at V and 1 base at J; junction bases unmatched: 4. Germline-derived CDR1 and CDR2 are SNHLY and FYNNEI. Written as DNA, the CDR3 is TGTGCCAGCAGTGAAGGGGGACAGGGATGGAACACTGAAGCTTTCTTT. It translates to CASSEGGQGWNTEAFF.

The DNA of the CDR3 is TGTGCCAGTAGGCTACCCCCAGCGTTAGGTACTAACTATGGCTACACCTTC. This translates into CASRLPPALGTNYGYTF. The chain joins TRBV19 to TRBJ1-2; D gene uncertain. The V gene's germline CDR1 is LNHDA and CDR2 SQIVND (reference sequence). The CDR3 runs to 17 residues. The V end lost 6 bases, the J end lost 0 bases, and 20 bases lay between the germline ends.